This TCR beta chain was identified in a study of T-cell reconstitution after alpha-beta-depleted transplantation in children. This clonotype was recorded at least ten times. Its antigen is unknown. Study-wide results and caveats: At day 60, the high TCRbeta diversity found in some patients originated from recipient T cells and thymic progenitors that had survived. Among T cells one year after transplant, newly produced cells accounted for most counts and diversity. Reportedly, alpha-beta T cells present about two months post-transplant originated from several hundred expanded clones of graft origin.

V trimming: 2 bases; J trimming: 9 bases; junction bases outside the gene matches: 5. CDR1 and CDR2 (germline): MGHDK, SYGVNS. The CDR3 loop spans 13 amino acids. Using unique molecular identifiers, the investigators prepared the TCRbeta library. TCRdb re-called the PCR reads through MiXCR, storing one row per CDR3 protein. Here the sample spans fewer than 550,000 distinct CDR3 sequences, roughly a tenth being singletons. The chain is built from TRBV25-1 and TRBJ2-5, with 8 positions matching TRBD1. The clonotype comes from a child aged 2 to 10 with inherited bone marrow failure, due to receive a stem cell transplant. Sequences were derived from PBMCs, sampled before TCRalphabeta/CD19-depleted stem cell transplant. CDR3 region: CASSEKVRGPQYF. The CDR3 nucleotides are TGTGCCAGCAGTGAAAAGGTCAGGGGGCCCCAGTACTTC.